The 12 T cell receptor beta chains below all came from one sample that was sequenced in a study of CD8+CD57+ T cells in acquired aplastic anemia. Genomic DNA was employed as the template in profiling TCR beta VDJ and CDR3. MiXCR, applied by TCRdb to the reads, yields one record per CDR3 protein. The table includes about 98,000 distinct CDR3 sequences, approximately 73% detected once. CD8+CD57+ cell expansion, shown by flow cytometry, had occurred in the patients selected for sequencing. Sequencing input: sorted CD4+, CD8+, or CD8+CD57+ T cells (not recorded which) from PBMCs. All receptors come from a human donor with aplastic anemia.

The V gene is TRBV5-4, the J gene TRBJ1-6; 8 positions agree with TRBD1. The length of the CDR3 is 16 residues. Germline CDR1 SGHNT, CDR2 YYREEE (reference sequence). After removal of 2 bases from V and 5 bases from J, the junction contained 6 bases not matched to a gene. The CDR3 sequence is CASSFSTGADNSPLHF. The CDR3 DNA reads TGTGCCAGCAGCTTCTCGACAGGGGCAGATAATTCACCCCTCCACTTT. The full variable domain, its missing parts supplied by reference TRBV5-4 and TRBJ1-6, is ETGVTQSPTHLIKTRGQQVTLRCSSQSGHNTVSWYQQALGQGPQFIFQYYREEENGRGNFPPRFSGLQFPNYSSELNVNALELDDSALYLCASSFSTGADNSPLHFGNGTRLTVT.

The chain joins TRBV29-1 to TRBJ2-6, with D hard to call. Germline CDR1 is SQVTM and CDR2 is ANQGSEA. The CDR3 extends over 15 amino acids. V lost 6 bases and J 0 bases, leaving 12 bases between the germline ends. CDR3: CSVADYSSGANVLTF. CDR3 coding DNA: TGCAGCGTGGCAGATTACAGCTCTGGGGCCAACGTCCTGACTTTC.

This clonotype was seen a few times. This chain connects TRBV15 to TRBJ1-1, with 8 bases matching TRBD1. V lost 3 bases, J lost 2 bases, and 5 bases stayed unmatched. This CDR3 contains 15 residues. From germline, CDR1 is LNHNV and CDR2 YYDKDF (reference sequence). CDR3 sequence: CATSRDRATNTEAFF. In nucleotides, the CDR3 is TGTGCCACCAGCAGGGACAGGGCGACCAACACTGAAGCTTTCTTT.

This clonotype was seen repeatedly, ten times or more. The chain carries TRBV27 and TRBJ2-5; tentatively, D is TRBD2 (6 bases). The V gene's germline CDR1 is MNHEY and CDR2 SMNVEV (reference sequence). The germline V and J ends were trimmed by 5 bases and 2 bases, with 15 bases remaining between them. CDR3 length equals 15 residues. The CDR3 loop reads CASSPWERAQETQYF. The CDR3 DNA reads as TGTGCCAGCAGTCCGTGGGAGCGGGCACAAGAGACCCAGTACTTC.

The chain couples TRBV6-2 or TRBV6-3 to TRBJ2-3; TRBD2 agrees at 10 bases. The CDR3 extends over 19 amino acids. V shed 2 bases and J 3 bases; nucleotides not matched to a gene: 14. Germline-derived CDR1 and CDR2 are MNHEY and SVGEGT. As DNA, the CDR3 is TGTGCCAGCAGTTACAGATTTGTTCCTAGCGGGAGTCTGACAGATACGCAGTATTTT. It codes for CASSYRFVPSGSLTDTQYF.

The gene calls are TRBV29-1 and TRBJ1-5; a weak D match, TRBD1 (6 bases). The CDR3 loop spans 13 amino acids. Germline CDR1 is SQVTM and CDR2 is ANQGSEA. CDR3 bases: TGCAGTATCAAGTCAGGGGATGGGCAGCCCCAGCATTTT. It codes for CSIKSGDGQPQHF.

This clonotype has only a few counts. The chain uses TRBV7-2 and TRBJ1-2; unclear D gene. Germline-derived CDR1 and CDR2 are SGHTA and FQGNSA. Trimming pared 3 bases from V and 4 bases from J, leaving 9 bases between. The CDR3 has 13 amino acids. The CDR3: CASSFDLSYGYTF. CDR3 bases: TGTGCCAGCAGCTTTGATCTTTCCTATGGCTACACCTTC.

V and J are TRBV15 and TRBJ1-5, with 9 bases matching TRBD1. V was clipped by 4 bases and J by 0 bases; unmatched bases: 7. CDR1 LNHNV and CDR2 YYDKDF come from the germline V gene (reference sequence). This CDR3 is 17 amino acids long. This CDR3 is CATSKGQGAYSNQPQHF. DNA for the CDR3: TGTGCCACCAGCAAGGGACAGGGTGCTTATAGCAATCAGCCCCAGCATTTT.

V and J are TRBV5-6 and TRBJ1-5, with D possibly TRBD1 on 6 matching bases. Germline CDR1 is SGHDT and CDR2 is YYEEEE. This CDR3 region has 15 residues. The V end lost 1 base, the J end lost 3 bases, and 11 bases lay between the germline ends. CDR3 in amino acids: CASSLKGGINQPQHF. In nucleotides, the CDR3 is TGTGCCAGCAGCTTGAAAGGGGGGATCAATCAGCCCCAGCATTTT. The variable domain in full, completed from reference TRBV5-6 and TRBJ1-5, reads DAGVTQSPTHLIKTRGQQVTLRCSPKSGHDTVSWYQQALGQGPQFIFQYYEEEERQRGNFPDRFSGHQFPNYSSELNVNALLLGDSALYLCASSLKGGINQPQHFGDGTRLSIL.

The rearrangement links TRBV19 to TRBJ1-2; 7 nucleotides align to TRBD1. The CDR3 spans 15 residues. Germline V gives CDR1 LNHDA, CDR2 SQIVND (reference sequence). V lost 6 bases and J lost 5; bases outside the gene matches: 12. CDR3 sequence (DNA): TGTGCCAGTAGGCGACCCGGGACAGAAAGATATGGCTACACCTTC. It translates to CASRRPGTERYGYTF.

The V call is TRBV10-3, the J call TRBJ1-5; 7 bases are a match to TRBD1. CDR1 and CDR2 (germline): ENHRY, SYGVKD. The CDR3 totals 13 residues. V lost 4 bases to trimming and J lost 7 bases; unmatched junction nucleotides: 4. In DNA, the CDR3 is TGTGCCATCAGTGTTGGGACAGAACAGCCCCAGCATTTT. Protein product: CAISVGTEQPQHF.

In this sample, this clonotype turned up many times. CDR3 nucleotides: TGTGCCAGCAGCCAAGGGACTAGCGGGCCTACCTACAATGAGCAGTTCTTC. As protein: CASSQGTSGPTYNEQFF. The chain is built from TRBV3-1 and TRBJ2-1; TRBD2 agrees at 11 bases. Germline assignment: CDR1 LGHDT and CDR2 YNNKEL (reference sequence). The J segment lost 2 bases and the V segment lost 1 base, leaving 4 bases of the junction unmatched. This CDR3 spans 17 amino acids.